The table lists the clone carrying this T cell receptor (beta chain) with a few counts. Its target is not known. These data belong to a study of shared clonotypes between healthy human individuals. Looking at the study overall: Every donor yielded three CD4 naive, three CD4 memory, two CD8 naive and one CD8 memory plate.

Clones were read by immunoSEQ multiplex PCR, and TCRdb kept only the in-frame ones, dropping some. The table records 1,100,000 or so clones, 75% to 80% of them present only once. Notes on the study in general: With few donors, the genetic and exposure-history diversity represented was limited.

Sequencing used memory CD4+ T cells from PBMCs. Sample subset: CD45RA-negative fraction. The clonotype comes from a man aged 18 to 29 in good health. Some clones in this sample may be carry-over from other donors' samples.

The CDR3 is CASSLPLGRDTGELFF. In DNA form, the CDR3 reads TGTGCCAGCAGCTTACCTTTGGGGAGGGACACCGGGGAGCTGTTTTTT. The chain recombines TRBV9 with TRBJ2-2, with 7 positions matching TRBD2. Germline V CDR1 and CDR2: SGDLS, YYNGEE. The CDR3 runs to 16 residues. V shed 4 bases, J shed 3 bases, and the junction held 9 bases outside the gene matches.